This T cell receptor (beta chain) was captured by sequencing in a study of radiotherapy plus CTLA-4 blockade in lung cancer. About the research overall: Objective responses were documented in 15% to 20% of patients, with disease control in just over 30%.

Per germline, CDR1 SGHRS and CDR2 YFSETQ. CDR3 length: 15 amino acids. V lost 3 bases and J lost 7, with 14 bases in between. Each patient with chemo-refractory metastatic non-small-cell lung cancer was treated with focal radiation plus CTLA-4 blockade using ipilimumab. This clone was recorded a few times. Generated by immunoSEQ multiplex PCR, the TCRdb table keeps only in-frame clones and is missing some. The data contain 35,000 to 50,000 clones, roughly 76% of them singletons. V and J are TRBV5-1 and TRBJ1-6, with D perhaps TRBD1 (6 bases). The sample was peripheral blood, taken from a patient treated with radiotherapy plus ipilimumab. This sequence was found in a human donor with non-small cell lung cancer who had a complete response to radiotherapy plus ipilimumab. The CDR3 region is CASSWGQQGNSPLHF. CDR3 bases: TGCGCCAGCAGCTGGGGACAACAAGGGAATTCACCCCTCCACTTT.